Below, 23 T cell receptor beta chains from the same sample are listed, as sequenced in a study of cytomegalovirus exposure and HLA in healthy donors. PCR employed 60 Vbeta and 13 Jbeta primers. The table came from immunoSEQ multiplex PCR; TCRdb's copy has only in-frame clones and leaves some out. This sample's table has over 45,000 clones. The specimen sequenced was PBMCs. All receptors come from a woman aged 18-29 years in good health and CMV-seronegative.

The chain joins TRBV5-1 to TRBJ2-1, with a weak D call TRBD2 (5 bases). The CDR3 contains 14 residues. V gave up 5 bases and J gave up 5 bases, with 14 bases separating them. Germline CDR1 SGHRS, CDR2 YFSETQ. The CDR3 loop reads CASRYRAEHNEQFF. In DNA form, the CDR3 reads TGCGCCAGCAGATATCGAGCGGAGCACAATGAGCAGTTCTTC. Complete variable domain (other parts from reference TRBV5-1 and TRBJ2-1): KAGVTQTPRYLIKTRGQQVTLSCSPISGHRSVSWYQQTPGQGLQFLFEYFSETQRNKGNFPGRFSGRQFSNSRSEMNVSTLELGDSALYLCASRYRAEHNEQFFGPGTRLTVL.

The V gene is TRBV7-9, the J gene TRBJ1-6; D gene uncertain. The CDR3 loop spans 12 amino acids. V lost 2 bases and J 7 bases, leaving 3 bases between the germline ends. Germline CDR1 is SEHNR and CDR2 is FQNEAQ (reference sequence). CDR3: CASSLTNSPLHF. CDR3 nucleotides: TGTGCCAGCAGCTTAACAAATTCACCCCTCCACTTT.

The DNA for the CDR3 is TGCGCCAGCAGCAGCGGACAGGTCGGGAACACTGAAGCTTTCTTT. Protein: CASSSGQVGNTEAFF. This chain connects TRBV5-1 to TRBJ1-1; 7 nucleotides line up with TRBD1. The CDR3 is 15 residues long. With 4 bases clipped from V and 1 base from J, the junction kept 7 bases outside the gene matches. Per the germline V gene, CDR1 is SGHRS and CDR2 is YFSETQ. The whole variable domain, filled in from reference TRBV5-1 and TRBJ1-1, reads KAGVTQTPRYLIKTRGQQVTLSCSPISGHRSVSWYQQTPGQGLQFLFEYFSETQRNKGNFPGRFSGRQFSNSRSEMNVSTLELGDSALYLCASSSGQVGNTEAFFGQGTRLTVV.

The CDR3: CASSQRMGRSYEQFF. The CDR3 bases are TGCGCCAGCAGCCAACGAATGGGCAGGTCGTATGAGCAGTTCTTC. V gene TRBV4-1 combines with J gene TRBJ2-1; D is unclear. The CDR3 contains 15 residues. V was trimmed by 2 bases and J by 8 bases, leaving 16 bases between them. The V gene's germline CDR1 is MGHRA and CDR2 YSYEKL.

The chain has TRBV9 and TRBJ2-7; D may be TRBD2 (7 bases). The ends were cut back, 4 bases at V and 5 bases at J, with 22 bases in the middle. The germline V gene encodes CDR1 SGDLS and CDR2 YYNGEE. The CDR3 length is 16 residues. CDR3 in amino acids: CASSPRGWGATHEQYF. CDR3 DNA sequence: TGTGCCAGCAGCCCGCGGGGGTGGGGGGCTACCCACGAGCAGTACTTC.

The chain recombines TRBV2 with TRBJ2-1; the match to TRBD1 covers 7 bases. The CDR3 consists of 15 residues. Trimming cost V 1 base and J 2 bases; bases outside gene matches: 2. Germline CDR1 SNHLY, CDR2 FYNNEI. Here the CDR3 reads CASSEGQGAYNEQFF. CDR3 nucleotides: TGTGCCAGCAGTGAAGGCCAGGGGGCCTACAATGAGCAGTTCTTC.

This rearrangement joins TRBV30 to TRBJ1-2, with a tentative D call TRBD1 (6 bases). V was cut by 0 bases and J by 5 bases, with 10 bases left in between. Germline V CDR1 and CDR2: GTSNPN, SVGIG (reference sequence). The length of the CDR3 is 13 residues. CDR3 residues: CAWSVGRGYGYTF. CDR3 bases: TGTGCCTGGAGTGTAGGCAGGGGATATGGCTACACCTTC.

The chain uses TRBV5-1 and TRBJ2-7, with D possibly TRBD1 on 6 matching bases. V dropped 3 bases and J dropped 1 base, with 8 bases sitting between them. This CDR3 has 13 residues. CDR1 SGHRS and CDR2 YFSETQ come from the germline V gene. CDR3 nucleotide sequence: TGCGCCAGCAGCTGGCAGGGGTCCTACGAGCAGTACTTC. Residues: CASSWQGSYEQYF.

The V call is TRBV29-1, the J call TRBJ1-5, with a weak D call TRBD1 (5 bases). This CDR3 is 12 amino acids long. Trimming cost V 4 bases and J 11 bases, with 15 bases left between them. Germline V gives CDR1 SQVTM, CDR2 ANQGSEA. DNA for the CDR3: TGCAGCGTTGGGGAAGGGGTGGAGACCCAGCATTTT. As protein: CSVGEGVETQHF.

The V and J genes are TRBV5-4 and TRBJ1-2; 8 bases map to TRBD1. Germline values: CDR1 SGHNT, CDR2 YYREEE (reference sequence). The CDR3 covers 16 residues. Trimming cost V 1 base and J 6 bases; bases outside gene matches: 11. Here the CDR3 reads CASSLWPGQGNHGYTF. CDR3 in DNA: TGTGCCAGCAGCTTGTGGCCAGGACAGGGTAATCATGGCTACACCTTC.

The V and J genes are TRBV2 and TRBJ2-1; D is undetermined. Germline V lookup: CDR1 SNHLY, CDR2 FYNNEI. This CDR3 is 15 amino acids long. Deletions cut 7 bases from V and 0 bases from J, with 13 bases between. CDR3: CASTKVAGSYNEQFF. CDR3 DNA: TGTGCCAGCACCAAGGTAGCCGGCTCCTACAATGAGCAGTTCTTC.

With regard to this clone: The germline gene is not matched at one end of the junction; a read error may be the cause. This chain links TRBV5-6 with TRBJ2-5, with D unclear. The CDR3 spans 11 residues. Germline CDR1 and CDR2: SGHDT and YYEEEE. CDR3 bases: TGTGCCAGCAGCTTGCGAAACTTAATGCACTTC. It yields the protein CASSLRNLMHF.

This rearrangement joins TRBV2 to TRBJ2-3, with TRBD1 matching over 9 bases. J lost 3 bases, V lost 3 bases, and 7 bases had no gene match. In germline, CDR1 is SNHLY, CDR2 FYNNEI. The CDR3 totals 16 residues. This CDR3 is CASSEGGQGSTDTQYF. In DNA, the CDR3 is TGTGCCAGCAGTGAGGGGGGACAGGGATCAACAGATACGCAGTATTTT. Together with reference TRBV2 and TRBJ2-3, the CDR3 gives the full variable domain: EPEVTQTPSHQVTQMGQEVILRCVPISNHLYFYWYRQILGQKVEFLVSFYNNEISEKSEIFDDQFSVERPDGSNFTLKIRSTKLEDSAMYFCASSEGGQGSTDTQYFGPGTRLTVL.

V is TRBV5-1 and J is TRBJ2-7; D perhaps matches TRBD2 (6 bases). The germline gives CDR1 SGHRS, CDR2 YFSETQ. V lost 3 bases, J lost 3 bases, and 7 bases lay in between. The CDR3 is made up of 12 amino acids. The CDR3 bases are TGCGCCAGCAGCTCGCGGGGCTACGAGCAGTACTTC. This sequence encodes CASSSRGYEQYF.

The chain carries TRBV5-1 and TRBJ1-2, with a weak D call TRBD1 (6 bases). V lost 4 bases and J lost 4, with 11 bases in between. Germline V gene data show CDR1 as SGHRS and CDR2 as YFSETQ. The CDR3 totals 13 residues. Written as DNA, the CDR3 is TGCGCCAGCAGCCCGACAGGCCCCTATGGCTACACCTTC. Protein sequence: CASSPTGPYGYTF.

The chain links TRBV6-6 to TRBJ2-2, with 7 bases that match TRBD1. The V and J ends lost 2 bases and 2 bases, in that order; junction bases with no gene match: 5. The length of the CDR3 is 16 residues. Germline lookup yields CDR1 MNHNY and CDR2 SVGAGI (reference sequence). Written as DNA, the CDR3 is TGTGCCAGCAGTTACGGACAGGAAAAAAACACCGGGGAGCTGTTTTTT. Its translation: CASSYGQEKNTGELFF.

The chain carries TRBV5-1 and TRBJ2-2, with D maybe TRBD2 (6 bases). The germline V and J ends were trimmed by 6 bases and 2 bases, with 14 bases remaining between them. Germline loops: CDR1 SGHRS, CDR2 YFSETQ. The CDR3 has 15 amino acids. The CDR3 DNA sequence: TGCGCCAGCATGACCGGGACTGCAAACACCGGGGAGCTGTTTTTT. Protein sequence: CASMTGTANTGELFF.

The rearrangement uses TRBV9 and TRBJ2-7; TRBD2 agrees at 15 bases. Germline CDR1 and CDR2: SGDLS and YYNGEE. This CDR3 is built from 14 residues. The ends lost 2 bases at V and 6 bases at J; junction bases unmatched: 0. The chain's CDR3 is CASSVGLAGGEQYF. The DNA for the CDR3 is TGTGCCAGCAGCGTGGGACTAGCGGGGGGCGAGCAGTACTTC.

The chain recombines TRBV9 with TRBJ1-3; D gene unclear. Germline loops: CDR1 SGDLS, CDR2 YYNGEE. Deletions cut 0 bases from V and 3 bases from J, with 4 bases between. This CDR3 is built from 13 residues. The chain's CDR3 is CASSVDLGNTIYF. The CDR3 DNA reads as TGTGCCAGCAGCGTAGATCTTGGAAACACCATATATTTT. The full variable domain, in which reference TRBV9 and TRBJ1-3 provide the parts outside the CDR3, is DSGVTQTPKHLITATGQRVTLRCSPRSGDLSVYWYQQSLDQGLQFLIQYYNGEERAKGNILERFSAQQFPDLHSELNLSSLELGDSALYFCASSVDLGNTIYFGEGSWLTVV.

V and J are TRBV6-6 and TRBJ2-7; 8 nucleotides match TRBD2. The CDR3 has 16 amino acids. After removal of 5 bases from V and 3 bases from J, the junction contained 12 bases not matched to a gene. Per germline, CDR1 MNHNY and CDR2 SVGAGI (reference sequence). CDR3 amino acids: CASSDWVGGAHYEQYF. CDR3 DNA: TGTGCCAGCAGTGACTGGGTCGGGGGGGCCCACTACGAGCAGTACTTC.

The J gene is TRBJ1-2, the V gene TRBV6-1; 7 positions match TRBD1. The CDR3 is made up of 13 amino acids. Germline CDR1 MNHNS, CDR2 SASEGT. Germline trimming cut 7 bases from V and 2 bases from J; bases unmatched to any gene: 4. The CDR3 sequence is CASNRGSNYGYTF. The CDR3, as DNA: TGTGCCAGCAACAGGGGCTCCAACTATGGCTACACCTTC.

DNA of the CDR3: TGTGCCAGCAGCCCTCGTTTTGGGGCCACCACCGGGGAGCTGTTTTTT. Amino acid sequence: CASSPRFGATTGELFF. The chain recombines TRBV11-3 with TRBJ2-2, with a tentative D call TRBD1 (5 bases). V lost 5 bases to trimming and J lost 4 bases, with 17 bases between them. Germline V gives CDR1 SGHNT, CDR2 YENEEA. The CDR3 runs to 16 residues.

The chain has TRBV5-1 and TRBJ2-1; TRBD2 might be the D (7 bases). The CDR3 extends over 17 amino acids. CDR1 SGHRS and CDR2 YFSETQ come from the germline V gene. Trimming cost V 4 bases and J 8 bases, with 25 bases left between them. The CDR3: CASSRRGSGRGADEQFF. CDR3 bases: TGCGCCAGCAGCCGGAGGGGAAGTGGGAGGGGGGCAGATGAGCAGTTCTTC.